This is a list of T cell receptor beta chains from one sample in a study of PD-1 blockade in classical Hodgkin lymphoma. Profiled with immunoSEQ multiplex PCR; TCRdb holds only in-frame clones, not every one. The table has about 8,500 clones, roughly 80% seen once. Material: CD4+ T cells from blood, obtained at baseline. The receptors come from a human donor with classical Hodgkin lymphoma. CDR3s include the opening cysteine and the closing phenylalanine or tryptophan. Fields, in order: V gene, D gene, clone size, J gene, CDR3 protein, CDR3 DNA. D genes are given only for firm matches. Some rows mark clone size as missing; the rest say once, few, many or name a class of expanded clone.

TRBV7-9	.	.	TRBJ2-1	CASSLIVGAPGGRNEQFF	TGTGCCAGCAGCTTAATAGTGGGGGCCCCGGGTGGCCGCAATGAGCAGTTCTTC
TRBV5-6	.	.	TRBJ1-1	CASSFSLYLGNTEAFF	TGTGCCAGCAGCTTTTCCCTTTACTTAGGGAACACTGAAGCTTTCTTT
TRBV30	.	.	TRBJ1-5	CAWSGVSGGQPQHF	TGTGCCTGGAGCGGAGTCTCGGGCGGTCAGCCCCAGCATTTT
TRBV28	.	.	TRBJ1-2	CASSLLTDPRGYTF	TGTGCCAGCAGTTTACTGACAGACCCCCGGGGCTACACCTTC
TRBV5-1	TRBD1	.	TRBJ2-4	CASSATGGGKNIQYF	TGCGCCAGCAGCGCGACAGGGGGTGGGAAAAACATTCAGTACTTC
TRBV7-9	.	.	TRBJ1-1	CASSRGASATEAFF	TGTGCCAGCAGCCGTGGGGCGTCGGCCACTGAAGCTTTCTTT
TRBV9	.	.	TRBJ2-1	CASSVVPSASNEQFF	TGTGCCAGCAGCGTAGTGCCTTCAGCTTCCAATGAGCAGTTCTTC
TRBV5-1	.	.	TRBJ2-1	CASSLGTGVTSGAYNEQFF	TGCGCCAGCAGCCTTGGGACAGGGGTAACTAGCGGGGCATACAATGAGCAGTTCTTC
TRBV10-1	TRBD1	.	TRBJ2-5	CASSESPETGRQETQYF	TGCGCCAGCAGTGAGAGTCCCGAGACAGGGCGCCAAGAGACCCAGTACTTC
TRBV6-1	.	few	TRBJ2-1	CASIKSQGRNEQFF	TGTGCCAGCATTAAGAGCCAGGGTCGGAATGAGCAGTTCTTC
TRBV7-2	.	.	TRBJ2-1	CASSFDRVVNEQFF	TGTGCCAGCAGCTTCGATAGGGTCGTGAATGAGCAGTTCTTC
TRBV7-9	.	few	TRBJ1-1	CASSGDSMNTEAFF	TGTGCCAGCAGTGGTGACAGCATGAACACTGAAGCTTTCTTT
TRBV6-1	.	.	TRBJ2-1	CASRAGYNEQFF	TGTGCCAGCAGAGCAGGATACAATGAGCAGTTCTTC
TRBV19	.	.	TRBJ1-1	CASSIGGWTVHTEAFF	TGTGCCAGTAGTATAGGCGGCTGGACAGTCCACACTGAAGCTTTCTTT
TRBV5-1	TRBD1	.	TRBJ2-3	CASSFRQGDTDTQYF	TGCGCCAGCAGCTTCAGACAGGGGGATACAGATACGCAGTATTTT